These 21 T cell receptor beta chains were sequenced from one sample in a study of blood T cells in healthy people across ages. It was with a sample-barcoded 5' primer and a J-beta primer mix that a second PCR of roughly 6 to 11 cycles was run. TCRdb reanalysed the 5' RACE reads using MiXCR and keeps one entry per CDR3 protein. The repertoire has approximately 600,000 distinct CDR3 sequences, roughly 58% of them found once; the top ten carry roughly 34%. The specimen was blood. The origin of the receptors is a man aged 55 to 70 in good health.

A note on this clonotype: A much larger clone lies a single base off, so this may be a read error. The J gene is TRBJ2-1, the V gene TRBV2, with TRBD1 identical over 9 bases. Trimming at V came to 4 bases and at J to 14 bases, leaving 3 bases not matched to a gene. The germline V gene has CDR1 SNHLY and CDR2 FYNNEI. The CDR3 is 11 residues long. The CDR3 DNA reads as TGTGCCAGCAGTGGGAGGGACAGGGAGTTCTTC. It is translated as CASSGRDREFF.

This clonotype has only one observation. V is TRBV19 and J is TRBJ1-2, with D uncertain. The V and J ends lost 6 bases and 5 bases respectively, with 13 bases between them. The germline gives CDR1 LNHDA, CDR2 SQIVND (reference sequence). CDR3 length equals 13 residues. The CDR3 coding sequence is TGTGCCAGTAGATGGCCCGGGAGGTATGGCTACACCTTC. Translated: CASRWPGRYGYTF.

The CDR3 loop reads CSVDPRDRGRVNGYTF. The DNA for the CDR3 is TGCAGCGTTGATCCCCGGGACAGGGGGCGCGTAAATGGCTACACCTTC. The V call is TRBV29-1, the J call TRBJ1-2; 12 positions agree with TRBD1. The CDR3 contains 16 residues. Germline V gene sequence: CDR1 SQVTM, CDR2 ANQGSEA. Unmatched junction bases numbered 11, after V lost 3 bases and J lost 6 bases.

This chain connects TRBV10-3 to TRBJ2-5, with D hard to call. The V gene lost 4 bases and the J gene lost 2 bases, with 14 bases spanning the gap. The CDR3 contains 15 residues. The germline gives CDR1 ENHRY, CDR2 SYGVKD. The CDR3 loop is CAISVGSGGQETQYF. The CDR3 bases are TGTGCCATCAGTGTTGGGTCAGGTGGACAAGAGACCCAGTACTTC.

The chain couples TRBV20-1 to TRBJ1-2; a weak D match, TRBD1 (6 bases). The CDR3 spans 13 residues. The germline V and J ends were trimmed by 0 bases and 8 bases, with 13 bases remaining between them. Germline CDR1 and CDR2: DFQATT and SNEGSKA (reference sequence). Here the CDR3 DNA reads TGCAGTGCTAGAGATCTGGGGGCGCACGGCTACACCTTC. Translating gives CSARDLGAHGYTF.

The sample holds one count of this clonotype. This chain uses TRBV5-6 with TRBJ1-2, with unresolved D. The CDR3 is made up of 11 amino acids. CDR1 SGHDT and CDR2 YYEEEE come from the germline V gene. V was trimmed by 2 bases and J by 6 bases, leaving 5 bases between them. In DNA form, the CDR3 reads TGTGCCAGCAGCTTAGATCATGGCTACACCTTC. It specifies CASSLDHGYTF. Variable domain in full (rest from reference TRBV5-6 and TRBJ1-2): DAGVTQSPTHLIKTRGQQVTLRCSPKSGHDTVSWYQQALGQGPQFIFQYYEEEERQRGNFPDRFSGHQFPNYSSELNVNALLLGDSALYLCASSLDHGYTFGSGTRLTVV.

The genes are TRBV5-1 and TRBJ2-3; 12 bases agree with TRBD2. CDR1 is SGHRS and CDR2 is YFSETQ in the germline V gene. Trimming at V came to 0 bases and at J to 6 bases, leaving 5 bases not matched to a gene. This CDR3 is 16 amino acids long. As DNA, the CDR3 is TGCGCCAGCAGCTTGGGGACTAGCGGGGCGGTGGATACGCAGTATTTT. Its translation is CASSLGTSGAVDTQYF.

CDR3 protein: CASSREASGARNEQFF. The CDR3 coding sequence is TGTGCCAGCAGCCGAGAGGCTAGCGGGGCTCGCAATGAGCAGTTCTTC. The chain carries TRBV7-6 and TRBJ2-1, with TRBD2 matching 9 bases. Germline lookup yields CDR1 SGHVS and CDR2 FNYEAQ. CDR3 length equals 16 residues. Germline trimming cut 5 bases from V and 6 bases from J; bases unmatched to any gene: 11.

V is TRBV9 and J is TRBJ2-2, with TRBD2 matching over 8 bases. CDR1 is SGDLS and CDR2 is YYNGEE in the germline V gene. CDR3 size: 16 residues. J was trimmed by 0 bases and V by 4 bases; bases with no gene match: 5. The CDR3 sequence is CASSTRGGSNTGELFF. CDR3 bases: TGTGCCAGCAGCACCCGGGGGGGATCGAACACCGGGGAGCTGTTTTTT.

In the case of this clonotype: A much larger clone sits a single nucleotide away, making a read error possible. The chain carries TRBV5-8 and TRBJ2-4; 7 positions agree with TRBD1. The germline V gene has CDR1 SGHTS and CDR2 YDEGEE. This CDR3 is built from 13 residues. J was trimmed by 11 bases and V by 0 bases; bases with no gene match: 5. The CDR3: CASSLVGTAVQYF. CDR3 sequence (DNA): TGTGCCAGCAGCTTGGTTGGGACAGCCGTTCAGTACTTC.

The chain recombines TRBV6-5 with TRBJ1-4; tentatively, D is TRBD1 (6 bases). Trimming stripped 2 bases from V and 8 bases from J, with 15 bases between. This CDR3 has 15 residues. The germline CDR1 and CDR2 sequences are MNHEY and SVGAGI. The CDR3 spells CASSYEPGAREKLFF. The DNA of the CDR3 is TGTGCCAGCAGTTACGAACCGGGGGCGAGGGAAAAACTGTTTTTT.

The chain links TRBV3-1 to TRBJ2-2; possible D gene TRBD2, 6 bases. CDR1 is LGHDT, CDR2 YNNKEL, per germline (reference sequence). Trimming shortened V by 1 base and J by 6 bases, and 9 bases separated the two germline ends. CDR3 length: 14 residues. The CDR3 loop is CASSQAREAGELFF. CDR3 DNA sequence: TGTGCCAGCAGCCAAGCAAGGGAGGCCGGGGAGCTGTTTTTT.

As for this clonotype: Relative to the germline gene, one junction end is altered; a read error may explain this. The V call is TRBV7-2, the J call TRBJ1-6; perhaps TRBD1 as D (5 bases). CDR3 size: 13 residues. Germline V CDR1 and CDR2: SGHTA, FQGNSA. CDR3 region: CASSPGRGSPLHF. CDR3 bases: TGCGCCAGCAGCCCCGGTAGGGGTTCACCCCTCCACTTT.

This clonotype occurred a few times. The V gene is TRBV25-1, the J gene TRBJ2-5; tentatively, D is TRBD1 or TRBD2 (5 bases each). The ends were cut back, 1 base at V and 5 bases at J, with 17 bases in the middle. This CDR3 is 16 amino acids long. The germline V gene has CDR1 MGHDK and CDR2 SYGVNS. CDR3 bases: TGTGCCAGCAGTGAATTTGGGGCCAAAGAGGGGGAGACCCAGTACTTC. It is translated as CASSEFGAKEGETQYF.

The genes are TRBV4-2 and TRBJ1-3; a weak D match, TRBD1 (6 bases). The ends were cut back, 7 bases at V and 0 bases at J, with 7 bases in the middle. Germline CDR1 and CDR2: LGHNA and YNFKEQ. This CDR3 has 13 residues. Written as DNA, the CDR3 is TGTGCCAGCACCAGGGGCTCTGGAAACACCATATATTTT. Translating gives CASTRGSGNTIYF.

The chain carries TRBV5-1 and TRBJ2-4; D might be TRBD2 (5 bases). This CDR3 spans 14 amino acids. V dropped 3 bases and J dropped 8 bases, with 15 bases sitting between them. CDR1 and CDR2 (germline): SGHRS, YFSETQ. The chain's CDR3 is CASSSGLGIYIQYF. CDR3 bases: TGCGCCAGCAGCTCCGGACTGGGGATCTACATTCAGTACTTC. The full variable domain, in which reference TRBV5-1 and TRBJ2-4 provide the parts outside the CDR3, is KAGVTQTPRYLIKTRGQQVTLSCSPISGHRSVSWYQQTPGQGLQFLFEYFSETQRNKGNFPGRFSGRQFSNSRSEMNVSTLELGDSALYLCASSSGLGIYIQYFGAGTRLSVL.

This clonotype was detected only a few times. The V gene is TRBV5-1, the J gene TRBJ1-6; D not resolved. Germline V gene lookup returns CDR1 SGHRS and CDR2 YFSETQ. The CDR3 sequence is 13 residues long. V was clipped by 0 bases and J by 7 bases, with 5 bases between them. The DNA of the CDR3 is TGCGCCAGCAGCTTGGATCTCAATTCACCCCTCCACTTT. The encoded protein is CASSLDLNSPLHF.

This clonotype was found a few times. The chain carries TRBV15 and TRBJ1-2; D gene unclear. Trimming cost V 3 bases and J 8 bases, with 13 bases left between them. CDR3 length equals 13 residues. CDR1 is LNHNV, CDR2 YYDKDF, per germline (reference sequence). CDR3 loop: CATSRPAWRGYTF. In nucleotides, the CDR3 is TGTGCCACCAGCAGGCCTGCATGGCGAGGCTACACCTTC.

The chain carries TRBV6-1 and TRBJ1-2; the match to TRBD1 covers 9 bases. V shed 5 bases, J shed 0 bases, and the junction held 10 bases outside the gene matches. Per germline, CDR1 MNHNS and CDR2 SASEGT. The CDR3 length is 17 residues. The CDR3 DNA follows: TGTGCCAGCAGTCCCTGGACAGGGGCGAAGTCTAACTATGGCTACACCTTC. This sequence encodes CASSPWTGAKSNYGYTF.

The chain links TRBV20-1 to TRBJ1-6, with 7 bases identical to TRBD1. Germline CDR1 is DFQATT and CDR2 is SNEGSKA (reference sequence). J was trimmed by 7 bases and V by 3 bases; bases with no gene match: 9. The CDR3 spans 15 residues. The CDR3, as DNA: TGCAGTGCTAGGGGGGACAGCCTCTCCAATTCACCCCTCCACTTT. Translation gives CSARGDSLSNSPLHF.

There are a few counts of this clonotype. The rearrangement joins TRBV20-1 to TRBJ2-7, with D perhaps TRBD2 (6 bases). Deletions cut 6 bases from V and 0 bases from J, with 12 bases between. The V gene's germline CDR1 is DFQATT and CDR2 SNEGSKA (reference sequence). This CDR3 region has 13 residues. The CDR3: CSARGLTSYEQYF. Here the CDR3 DNA reads TGCAGTGCGAGGGGACTGACCTCCTACGAGCAGTACTTC.